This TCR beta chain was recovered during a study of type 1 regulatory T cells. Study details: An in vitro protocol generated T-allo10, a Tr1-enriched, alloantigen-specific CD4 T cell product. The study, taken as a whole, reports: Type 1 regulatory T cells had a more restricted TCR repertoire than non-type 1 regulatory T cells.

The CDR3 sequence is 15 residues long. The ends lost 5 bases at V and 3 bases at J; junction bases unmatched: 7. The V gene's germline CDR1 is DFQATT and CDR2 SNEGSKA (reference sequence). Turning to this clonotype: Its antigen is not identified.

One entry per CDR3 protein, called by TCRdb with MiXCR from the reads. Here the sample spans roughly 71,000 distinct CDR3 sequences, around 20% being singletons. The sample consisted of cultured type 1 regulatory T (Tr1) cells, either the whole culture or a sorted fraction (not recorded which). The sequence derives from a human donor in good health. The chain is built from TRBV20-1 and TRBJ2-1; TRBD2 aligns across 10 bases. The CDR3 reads CSAPGTSAHYNEQFF. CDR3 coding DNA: TGCAGTGCTCCCGGGACTAGCGCCCACTACAATGAGCAGTTCTTC.